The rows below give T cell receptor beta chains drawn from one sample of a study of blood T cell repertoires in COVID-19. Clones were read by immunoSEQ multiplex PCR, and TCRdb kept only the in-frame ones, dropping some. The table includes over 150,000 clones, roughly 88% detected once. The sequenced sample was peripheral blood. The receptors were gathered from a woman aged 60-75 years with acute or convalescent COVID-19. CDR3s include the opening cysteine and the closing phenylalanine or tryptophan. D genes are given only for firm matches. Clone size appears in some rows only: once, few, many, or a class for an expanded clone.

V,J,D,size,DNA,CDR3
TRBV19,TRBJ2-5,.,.,TGTGCCAGTAGTACGAGCGGCCCCGGAGGGCGTGAGACCCAGTACTTC,CASSTSGPGGRETQYF
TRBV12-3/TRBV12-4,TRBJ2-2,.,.,TGTGCCAGCAGCCCCGGTGTGGGGGAGCTGTTTTTT,CASSPGVGELFF
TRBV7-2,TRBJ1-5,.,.,TGTGCCAGCAGCTTTGGGGGGGGCCGCAATCAGCCCCAGCATTTT,CASSFGGGRNQPQHF
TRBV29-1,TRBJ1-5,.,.,TGCAGCGTGGGGACTGCTTATAGCAATCAGCCCCAGCATTTT,CSVGTAYSNQPQHF
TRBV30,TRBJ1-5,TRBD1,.,TGTGCCTGGAGTTCTGACCCCAGGGGGCCCCAACAGCCCCAGCATTTT,CAWSSDPRGPQQPQHF
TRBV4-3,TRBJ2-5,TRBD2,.,TGCGCCAGCAGCCAAGCGAATGGCGGGGGGGCTGAGACCCAGTACTTC,CASSQANGGGAETQYF
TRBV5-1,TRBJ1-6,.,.,TGCGCCAGCAGAGCGGTGGAGTCTTCACCCCTCCACTTT,CASRAVESSPLHF
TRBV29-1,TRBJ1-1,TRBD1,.,TGCAGCGTTGTGGCCGGGACAGCGAACACTGAAGCTTTCTTT,CSVVAGTANTEAFF
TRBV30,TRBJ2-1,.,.,TGTGCCTGGAGTTCCACAGGGTTACCCTACAATGAGCAGTTCTTC,CAWSSTGLPYNEQFF
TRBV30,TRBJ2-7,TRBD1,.,TGTGCCTGGAGTAACAGGGGGCTTCTATACTACGAGCAGTACTTC,CAWSNRGLLYYEQYF
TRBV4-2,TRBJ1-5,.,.,TGTGCCAGCAGCCAAGGCGCAGGGGACCAGCCCCAGCATTTT,CASSQGAGDQPQHF
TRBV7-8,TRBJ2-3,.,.,TGTGCCAGCCGCGGGATCTTCACAGATACGCAGTATTTT,CASRGIFTDTQYF
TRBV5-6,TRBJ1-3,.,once,TGTGCCAGCAGCCCAACAGGGACTGGAAACACCATATATTTT,CASSPTGTGNTIYF
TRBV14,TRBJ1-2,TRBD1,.,TGTGCCAGCAGCCAGGCCGGGACAGGGGCCGGGTACGGCTACACCTTC,CASSQAGTGAGYGYTF
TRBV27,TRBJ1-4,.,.,TGTGCCAGCAGTTTGGGCAGGTTATTGGGGGGTGAAAAACTGTTTTTT,CASSLGRLLGGEKLFF
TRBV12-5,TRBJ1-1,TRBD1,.,TGTGCTAGTGGTTTGGTAAGCAGGGGGTACACTGAAGCTTTCTTT,CASGLVSRGYTEAFF
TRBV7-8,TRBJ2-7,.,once,TGTGCCAGCAGCTCCCGTGAAGACACCGGTTACGAGCAGTACTTC,CASSSREDTGYEQYF
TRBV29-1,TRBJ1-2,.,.,TGCAGCGTTGACAGGGTCGGGTATGGCTACACCTTC,CSVDRVGYGYTF
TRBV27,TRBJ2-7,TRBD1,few,TGTGCCAGCAGTTCAACAGGGGTCTCCTACGAGCAGTACTTC,CASSSTGVSYEQYF
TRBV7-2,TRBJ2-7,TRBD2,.,TGTGCCAGCAGCCTGCCGGTGGGGGTTCGGGGGGACCGATACGAGCAGTACTTC,CASSLPVGVRGDRYEQYF
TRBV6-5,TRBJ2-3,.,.,TGTGCCAGCGGACGCGGGAGCACAGATACGCAGTATTTT,CASGRGSTDTQYF
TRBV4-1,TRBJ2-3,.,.,TGCGCCAGCAGCCAAGTTGCAGGGCGAGATACGCAGTATTTT,CASSQVAGRDTQYF
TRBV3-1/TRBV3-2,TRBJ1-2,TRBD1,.,TGTGCCAGCAGCCGGGGTGGACAGGGTGGCTATGGCTACACCTTC,CASSRGGQGGYGYTF
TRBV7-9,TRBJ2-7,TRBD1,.,TGTGCCAGCAGCTTATACAGGACAGGGGTAGCCTACGAGCAGTACTTC,CASSLYRTGVAYEQYF
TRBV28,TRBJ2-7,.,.,TGTGCCAGCACTTTCGGGCGGGCCGGCTACGAGCAGTACTTC,CASTFGRAGYEQYF
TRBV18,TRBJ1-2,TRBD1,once,TGTGCCAGCTCACCGGGGTGGCAGGGGGATGGCTACACCTTC,CASSPGWQGDGYTF
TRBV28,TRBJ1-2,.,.,TGTGCCAGCAGTGTCTCGGGGTTCTATGGCTACACCTTC,CASSVSGFYGYTF